This record concerns one T cell receptor beta chain sequence. CDR3 size: 17 residues. V gave up 1 base and J gave up 0 bases, with 13 bases separating them. CDR1 is KGHSH, CDR2 LQKENI, per germline. This entry is derived from a study of blood T cell repertoires in COVID-19. The table came from immunoSEQ multiplex PCR; TCRdb's copy has only in-frame clones and leaves some out. The data hold 180,000 or so clones, with approximately 87% observed a single time. Sequencing was done on a sample of peripheral blood. The chain joins TRBV18 to TRBJ1-5; D is perhaps TRBD1 (6 bases). The TCR comes from a man in his forties with active or convalescent COVID-19. CDR3 residues: CASSPQARGISNQPQHF. In DNA, the CDR3 is TGTGCCAGCTCACCACAGGCCAGGGGAATTAGCAATCAGCCCCAGCATTTT.